The T cell receptor beta chain under discussion was sequenced for a study of T cell repertoires in cytomegalovirus infection. General observations from the study: Using cumulative public TCR beta family frequency, the authors identified those who carried CMV together with the relevant HLA. The study found HLA-C-restricted CMV-specific TCR beta clonotypes dominating the ex vivo response.

A word on this clonotype: What it binds is unknown.

The germline CDR1 and CDR2 sequences are SQVTM and ANQGSEA. CDR3 length: 13 amino acids. With 4 bases removed from V and 8 bases from J, the gap between germline ends came to 15 bases. TCRdb recomputed calls from the reads with MiXCR, one row per CDR3 protein. The sample consists of approximately 400,000 distinct CDR3 sequences, approximately 31% of them appearing once. Sequencing was carried out using PBMCs. This clonotype was sampled from a human donor in good health (CMV status not recorded). Some clones in this sample may be carry-over from other donors' samples. The chain uses TRBV29-1 and TRBJ1-5; the D gene is possibly TRBD1 (5 bases). CDR3 coding DNA: TGCAGCGTTGTAGGGGCCACCAGTGAGCCCCAGCATTTT. This encodes CSVVGATSEPQHF.